This is a list of T cell receptor beta chains from one sample in a study of response to subunit inactivated influenza vaccine. TCRdb redid the calling of the RT-PCR reads with MiXCR, one entry per CDR3 protein. Among about 780,000 distinct CDR3 sequences listed, about a fifth were seen once. This specimen consisted of PBMCs from blood, obtained more than 4 days after vaccination. These receptors were taken from a man in his fifties who received an inactivated influenza vaccine. Each CDR3 is given with its conserved first and last residue. The order of the fields is CDR3 length, V gene, J gene, D gene, clone size, CDR3 protein, CDR3 DNA. A D gene is named only where the DNA matches it firmly. Clone size is given for some rows only: seen once, a few or many times, or a class if the clone is expanded.

13	TRBV5-1	TRBJ1-1	NA	few	CASSGGLITEAFF	TGCGCCAGCAGCGGAGGACTGATCACTGAAGCTTTCTTT
13	TRBV20-1	TRBJ2-1	NA	few	CSAGGPARDEQFF	TGCAGTGCTGGAGGGCCGGCGAGGGATGAGCAGTTCTTC
15	TRBV4-3	TRBJ2-3	TRBD2	NA	CASSQLAGGRDTQYF	TGCGCCAGCAGCCAATTAGCGGGGGGGCGGGATACGCAGTATTTT
14	TRBV6-1	TRBJ2-7	TRBD1	few	CASSDQGDGYEQYF	TGTGCCAGCAGTGACCAGGGGGACGGCTACGAGCAGTACTTC
16	TRBV7-7	TRBJ2-1	TRBD2	few	CASSSSTSGGAGEQFF	TGTGCTAGCAGCTCCTCGACTAGCGGGGGGGCCGGTGAGCAGTTCTTC
14	TRBV20-1	TRBJ1-2	TRBD1	few	CSARAGTAGYGYTF	TGCAGTGCTAGAGCCGGGACAGCGGGCTATGGCTACACCTTC
14	TRBV7-2	TRBJ2-5	NA	many	CASSLHQGLETQYF	TGTGCCAGCAGCTTACACCAGGGGTTGGAGACCCAGTACTTC
12	TRBV29-1	TRBJ2-7	NA	NA	CSVVAASGEQYF	TGCAGCGTTGTGGCGGCCTCCGGCGAGCAGTACTTC
13	TRBV12-3/TRBV12-4	TRBJ1-2	NA	many	CASSLPGGAGYTF	TGTGCCAGCAGTTTACCGGGGGGCGCAGGCTACACCTTC
13	TRBV12-3/TRBV12-4	TRBJ2-1	NA	NA	CASSMDYRNEQFF	TGTGCCAGCAGTATGGACTACCGCAATGAGCAGTTCTTC
11	TRBV7-9	TRBJ2-2	NA	NA	CASSREGELFF	TGTGCCAGCAGCCGCGAGGGGGAGCTGTTTTTT
14	TRBV18	TRBJ2-2	NA	NA	CASSPPGNPGELFF	TGTGCCAGCTCACCACCAGGGAATCCCGGGGAGCTGTTTTTT
16	TRBV4-2	TRBJ2-5	NA	few	CASSQDLGQLGETQYF	TGTGCCAGCAGCCAAGATCTAGGACAATTAGGAGAGACCCAGTACTTC
13	TRBV28	TRBJ1-5	NA	few	CASSTSIHQPQHF	TGTGCCAGCAGCACCTCAATCCATCAGCCCCAGCATTTT
14	TRBV12-3/TRBV12-4	TRBJ1-1	TRBD1	few	CASSLRQGAAEAFF	TGTGCCAGCAGTTTACGGCAGGGGGCTGCTGAAGCTTTCTTT
13	TRBV2	TRBJ2-5	TRBD2	NA	CASSGGRGGTQYF	TGTGCCAGCAGTGGTGGTCGGGGGGGGACCCAGTACTTC
15	TRBV27	TRBJ1-4	NA	NA	CASSTWGATNEKLFF	TGTGCCAGCAGCACCTGGGGAGCAACTAATGAAAAACTGTTTTTT
16	TRBV7-3	TRBJ2-2	TRBD2	few	CASSARASGFTGELFF	TGTGCCAGCAGCGCTAGGGCTAGCGGGTTCACCGGGGAGCTGTTTTTT
11	TRBV6-2/TRBV6-3	TRBJ1-1	NA	NA	CASSWSTEAFF	TGTGCCAGCAGTTGGAGTACTGAAGCTTTCTTT
15	TRBV3-1	TRBJ2-1	NA	NA	CASSQAAGTYNEQFF	TGTGCCAGCAGCCAAGCGGCGGGAACCTACAATGAGCAGTTCTTC
15	TRBV11-2	TRBJ2-2	TRBD1	few	CASSVDRQHLGELFF	TGTGCCAGCAGCGTGGACAGGCAGCACCTCGGGGAGCTGTTTTTT
15	TRBV4-1	TRBJ1-5	NA	few	CASSQDGIQRQPQHF	TGCGCCAGCAGCCAAGATGGAATCCAACGGCAGCCCCAGCATTTT
13	TRBV28	TRBJ1-6	NA	NA	CASSFRFRSPLHF	TGTGCCAGCAGTTTTCGGTTTCGTTCACCCCTCCACTTT
14	TRBV4-3	TRBJ1-4	NA	few	CASSLRVGGEKLFF	TGCGCCAGCAGCCTAAGAGTAGGTGGTGAAAAACTGTTTTTT
18	TRBV3-1	TRBJ1-3	NA	few	CASSQGGINRISGNTIYF	TGTGCCAGCAGCCAAGGAGGGATAAACAGGATTTCTGGAAACACCATATATTTT
13	TRBV20-1	TRBJ2-7	NA	many	CSVEDRSSYEQYF	TGCAGTGTTGAGGACCGGAGCTCCTACGAGCAGTACTTC
15	TRBV12-3/TRBV12-4	TRBJ2-7	NA	NA	CASSLGGRTDYEQYF	TGTGCCAGCAGTTTGGGAGGCAGGACCGATTACGAGCAGTACTTC
14	TRBV28	TRBJ2-5	NA	NA	CASSESGPGETQYF	TGTGCCAGCAGTGAGTCCGGGCCAGGGGAGACCCAGTACTTC
13	TRBV30	TRBJ1-2	NA	NA	CAWSRKGNYGYTF	TGTGCCTGGAGTCGGAAGGGTAACTATGGCTACACCTTC
17	TRBV5-5	TRBJ2-1	TRBD2	few	CASSLWASGGNYNEQFF	TGTGCCAGCAGCTTGTGGGCTAGCGGGGGGAACTACAATGAGCAGTTCTTC
13	TRBV15	TRBJ2-1	NA	few	CATSRDRGVEQFF	TGTGCCACCAGCAGAGATCGGGGAGTTGAGCAGTTCTTC